These 13 T cell receptor beta chains were sequenced from one sample in a study of blood T cell repertoires in COVID-19. The protocol was immunoSEQ multiplex PCR, while the TCRdb copy is restricted to in-frame clones and leaves out a portion. The sample yields approximately 170,000 clones, under 85% seen once. Sequencing input: peripheral blood. The receptors were gathered from a man in his fifties or sixties who had recovered from COVID-19.

The chain is built from TRBV7-2 and TRBJ1-5, with D maybe TRBD1 (6 bases). The CDR3 consists of 16 residues. The germline V gene encodes CDR1 SGHTA and CDR2 FQGNSA. With 1 base removed from V and 4 bases from J, the gap between germline ends came to 14 bases. The CDR3 is CASSLGGGHLNQPQHF. The DNA for the CDR3 is TGTGCCAGCAGCTTAGGAGGGGGACACCTTAATCAGCCCCAGCATTTT.

V gene TRBV18 combines with J gene TRBJ1-1; D uncertain. CDR1 and CDR2 (germline): KGHSH, LQKENI. This CDR3 is 13 amino acids long. V was cut by 3 bases and J by 1 base, with 6 bases left in between. The CDR3 bases are TGTGCCAGCTCACCTGAGGGGAACACTGAAGCTTTCTTT. It yields the protein CASSPEGNTEAFF.

This chain uses TRBV5-8 with TRBJ2-1; 9 bases align to TRBD2. V lost 5 bases and J lost 3; bases outside the gene matches: 15. The CDR3 length is 18 residues. The germline V gene has CDR1 SGHTS and CDR2 YDEGEE. The CDR3 region is CASSRRGRLAGNYNEQFF. In DNA form, the CDR3 reads TGTGCCAGCAGTCGAAGGGGGCGCCTAGCGGGAAACTACAATGAGCAGTTCTTC.

The V and J genes are TRBV6-5 and TRBJ1-4; perhaps TRBD1 as D (5 bases). The CDR3 length is 14 residues. Germline CDR1 MNHEY, CDR2 SVGAGI. V lost 1 base, J lost 6 bases, and 9 bases lay in between. The CDR3 region is CASSYLGADEKLFF. In nucleotides, the CDR3 is TGTGCCAGCAGTTACTTAGGGGCGGATGAAAAACTGTTTTTT.

The chain recombines TRBV20-1 with TRBJ2-7; TRBD1 might be the D (5 bases). Per the germline V gene, CDR1 is DFQATT and CDR2 is SNEGSKA (reference sequence). The CDR3 runs 13 residues. Trimming cost V 3 bases and J 6 bases, with 15 bases left between them. The CDR3, as DNA: TGCAGTGCTAGTCAAGGGGTTACCCTCGAGCAGTACTTC. Translation gives CSASQGVTLEQYF.

This clone was picked up a small number of times. The chain is built from TRBV19 and TRBJ1-2; 8 nucleotides match TRBD1. J was trimmed by 4 bases and V by 5 bases; bases with no gene match: 12. Germline lookup yields CDR1 LNHDA and CDR2 SQIVND (reference sequence). The CDR3 contains 16 residues. The CDR3: CASSQFGGDRGYGYTF. The CDR3 DNA follows: TGTGCCAGTAGTCAATTCGGAGGCGACAGGGGCTATGGCTACACCTTC.

This clone was detected a few times. The V gene is TRBV15, the J gene TRBJ2-2, with a weak D call TRBD1 (6 bases). Trimming pared 0 bases from V and 5 bases from J, leaving 16 bases between. Per the germline V gene, CDR1 is LNHNV and CDR2 is YYDKDF (reference sequence). The CDR3 is 17 residues long. The DNA of the CDR3 is TGTGCCACCAGCAGAGATCGGACAGCAAAGCGGACCGGGGAGCTGTTTTTT. This codes for CATSRDRTAKRTGELFF.

The chain joins TRBV5-1 to TRBJ1-2; D is perhaps TRBD1 (5 bases). The CDR3 totals 13 residues. Germline values: CDR1 SGHRS, CDR2 YFSETQ. V shed 5 bases and J shed 1 base, with 9 bases lying between them. Here the CDR3 reads CASSPTDNYGYTF. The DNA of the CDR3 is TGCGCCAGCAGTCCGACAGATAACTATGGCTACACCTTC. Full variable domain (remainder filled in from reference TRBV5-1 and TRBJ1-2): KAGVTQTPRYLIKTRGQQVTLSCSPISGHRSVSWYQQTPGQGLQFLFEYFSETQRNKGNFPGRFSGRQFSNSRSEMNVSTLELGDSALYLCASSPTDNYGYTFGSGTRLTVV.

J is TRBJ1-6 and V is TRBV29-1; D is unclear. The CDR3 is made up of 15 amino acids. Germline V lookup: CDR1 SQVTM, CDR2 ANQGSEA. V shed 6 bases and J shed 4 bases, with 16 bases lying between them. CDR3 sequence reads: CSVHQNSLYNSPLHF. The CDR3 coding sequence is TGCAGCGTCCACCAGAACAGCTTGTATAATTCACCCCTCCACTTT.

V usage is TRBV25-1 and J usage is TRBJ2-2, with 10 bases fitting TRBD1. The CDR3 runs 16 residues. J lost 3 bases, V lost 1 base, and 2 bases had no gene match. Germline V gene sequence: CDR1 MGHDK, CDR2 SYGVNS. CDR3 sequence: CASSESGTGDTGELFF. The CDR3 nucleotides read TGTGCCAGCAGTGAATCTGGGACAGGGGACACCGGGGAGCTGTTTTTT.

The chain employs TRBV6-5 and TRBJ1-6, with 8 bases fitting TRBD1. CDR1 MNHEY and CDR2 SVGAGI come from the germline V gene. The CDR3 spans 15 residues. Trimming at V came to 2 bases and at J to 10 bases, leaving 7 bases not matched to a gene. CDR3 loop: CASSYRDRLISPLHF. CDR3 in DNA: TGTGCCAGCAGTTACCGGGACAGGCTTATCTCACCCCTCCACTTT.

This clone was seen more than once but under ten times. The chain carries TRBV7-2 and TRBJ1-5; D is unclear. The germline V gene encodes CDR1 SGHTA and CDR2 FQGNSA. With 5 bases removed from V and 0 bases from J, the gap between germline ends came to 11 bases. The CDR3 sequence is 15 residues long. Here the CDR3 reads CASSPNSLSNQPQHF. The CDR3 DNA sequence: TGTGCCAGCAGCCCGAACAGCCTTAGCAATCAGCCCCAGCATTTT.

To note about this clone: In the same sample, other DNA sequences code for this CDR3. The chain recombines TRBV9 with TRBJ1-1; D is uncertain. Germline V gene data show CDR1 as SGDLS and CDR2 as YYNGEE. CDR3 length: 13 amino acids. Trimming took 0 bases from V and 1 from J, leaving 4 bases between them. The CDR3, as DNA: TGTGCCAGCAGCGTAGCAGGGAACACTGAAGCTTTCTTT. This gives the protein CASSVAGNTEAFF.